The clone carrying this T cell receptor beta chain turned up a few times. The sample originates from a study of early T cells in non-severe SARS-CoV-2 infection. A single record per CDR3 protein comes from TCRdb applying MiXCR to the 5' RACE reads. The sample holds 90,000 to 120,000 distinct CDR3 sequences, around 10% seen once. The CDR3 sequence is 19 residues long. CDR1 is SEHNR and CDR2 is FQNEAQ in the germline V gene (reference sequence). V lost 5 bases and J lost 5, with 29 bases in between. Sequencing input: whole blood. The sequence came from an adult who was a healthcare worker with PCR-confirmed SARS-CoV-2 infection or an uninfected control (not recorded which). The rearrangement links TRBV7-9 to TRBJ2-3, with D tentatively TRBD2 (6 bases). The CDR3 region is CASSPIPGPKAGGKDTQYF. The CDR3 nucleotides read TGTGCCAGCAGCCCAATTCCGGGACCGAAGGCCGGCGGGAAAGATACGCAGTATTTT.